This TCR beta chain appears in the sequencing data of a study of T cell repertoires in cytomegalovirus infection (dated by TCRdb to 2018 to 2020). For the study in its entirety: Peptide stimulations targeted recently identified HLA-C-restricted CMV epitopes, whose presentation resists viral immunomodulation, together with well-studied HLA-B-restricted epitopes. Donor HLA type was relevant to the analysis, as public TCR beta signatures indicated carriage of CMV infection together with the matching HLA type.

This clonotype has more than one count but fewer than ten. Its antigen is currently not known. Nothing much larger sits one base from this clone, and base qualities are not available. The intended sense of this specimen's treatment or condition label: in vitro stimulation with specific CMV peptide epitopes to enrich CMV-specific T cells. General study outcomes and caveats: Cumulative frequency of public TCR beta family members discriminated carriers of CMV infection plus the relevant HLA type in this cohort and an independent roughly 320-donor cohort. In the ex vivo response, HLA-C-restricted CMV-specific TCR beta clonotypes were dominant, and in two of eight donors the single most frequent clonotype came from this HLA-C-restricted group.

CDR1 SGHRS and CDR2 YFSETQ were looked up in the germline V gene. From cysteine to phenylalanine, the CDR3 is 14 amino acids long. Solely the CDR3 DNA is kept, with 42 bases framed from the first base. V is pared back by 5 bases and J by 3 bases, with 11 bases lying between the germline termini. The reads were generated on an Illumina HiSeq 1500. TCRdb's own reprocessing of the public reads used fastp at Q25 and MiXCR and kept productive beta chains. All rows with the same CDR3 protein become a single entry with the most common DNA and genes. The sample has 680,000 or so distinct CDR3 sequences on record, about 33% of them singletons. The ten top clones hold over 15% of the sample.

This material consisted of cultured PBMCs, taken from culture after CMV antigen stimulation. The clonotype originates from a human donor in good health (CMV status not recorded). Some clones in this sample may be carry-over from other donors' samples. This sequence uses TRBV5-1 and TRBJ2-2, with a tentative D gene TRBD1 over 5 matching bases. The CDR3 protein is CASRQVLDTGELFF. The nucleotide sequence is TGCGCCAGCAGACAGGTCTTAGACACCGGGGAGCTGTTTTTT.